This is a list of T cell receptor beta chains from one sample in a study of OX40 agonist ivuxolimab in advanced cancers. TCRdb keeps only in-frame clones here, not all; method: immunoSEQ multiplex PCR. The sample shows more than 95,000 clones, about 87% of them seen only once. The material was CD4+ or CD8+ T cells sorted from blood, obtained in a trial of the OX40 agonist ivuxolimab. The receptor set was obtained from an adult with an advanced solid tumor such as melanoma, head and neck, liver or kidney cancer. CDR3s include the opening cysteine and the closing phenylalanine or tryptophan. D genes are given only for firm matches. The size entry is marked missing in some rows and otherwise reads once, few, many or a size class.

v_call	j_call	clone_size	d_call	cdr3_nt	cdr3_aa
TRBV14	TRBJ1-1	NA	NA	TGTGCCAGCAGCCCTCATGTAAGGAACACTGAAGCTTTCTTT	CASSPHVRNTEAFF
TRBV6-5	TRBJ1-6	NA	NA	TGTGCCAGCAGCCCAGGGGTAAGGAATTCACCCCTCCACTTT	CASSPGVRNSPLHF
TRBV4-3	TRBJ1-5	once	NA	TGCGCCAGCAGCCAAGTTGTTAATAGCAATCAGCCCCAGCATTTT	CASSQVVNSNQPQHF
TRBV4-3	TRBJ2-3	NA	TRBD2	TGCGCCAGCAGCCCCCTGGGGACTAGCGGGGGGGCCGGAGATACGCAGTATTTT	CASSPLGTSGGAGDTQYF
TRBV7-9	TRBJ2-3	NA	NA	TGTGCCAGCAGCTTCCTCACAGATACGCAGTATTTT	CASSFLTDTQYF
TRBV27	TRBJ1-4	NA	TRBD1	TGTGCCAGCAGTCGAGACAGGGCCGCCGAAAAACTGTTTTTT	CASSRDRAAEKLFF
TRBV6-5	TRBJ2-7	NA	NA	TGTGCCAGCAGTTACTCCCGGATCGGTAGCGAGCAGTACTTC	CASSYSRIGSEQYF
TRBV28	TRBJ1-4	NA	NA	TGTGCCAGCAGTTTATTGGCTACCGGGGACGGTGAAAAACTGTTTTTT	CASSLLATGDGEKLFF
TRBV11-2	TRBJ2-1	NA	NA	TGTGCCAGCAGCTTAGTGGGGACAATAGTGCAGTTCTTC	CASSLVGTIVQFF
TRBV2	TRBJ2-3	NA	TRBD2	TGTGCCGCGGGAGAAGCGGTCCATGATACGCAGTATTTT	CAAGEAVHDTQYF
TRBV6-4	TRBJ2-4	NA	NA	TGTGCCAGCAGCCCCGGCGGTTCGGGAAACATTCAGTACTTC	CASSPGGSGNIQYF
TRBV7-3	TRBJ1-6	NA	TRBD1	TGTGCCAGCAGCTTACAGGGGGATGGGTCTGGTTCACCCCTCCACTTT	CASSLQGDGSGSPLHF
TRBV7-2	TRBJ2-5	once	NA	TGTGCCAGCAGCCCTGGGGGGAGCGTCGGGACCCAGTACTTC	CASSPGGSVGTQYF
TRBV27	TRBJ2-5	NA	TRBD2	TGTGCCAGCAGTTTATCAGGCGGGGGGACCCAGTACTTC	CASSLSGGGTQYF
TRBV14	TRBJ1-2	NA	NA	TGTGCCAGCAGCCCAGGCGTCCCTGGAGGTGGCTACACCTTC	CASSPGVPGGGYTF
TRBV7-8	TRBJ2-1	NA	TRBD2	TGTGCCAGCAGCTTAATCGTCCTAGCGGGGAATGAGCAGTTCTTC	CASSLIVLAGNEQFF
TRBV19	TRBJ1-2	NA	NA	TGTGCCACCGAAGACACACCGGGACTTATAGGCTACACCTTC	CATEDTPGLIGYTF
TRBV9	TRBJ2-7	NA	NA	TGTGCCAGCAGCGTAACGATCAGGGACGAGCAGTACTTC	CASSVTIRDEQYF
TRBV7-2	TRBJ1-2	NA	NA	TGTGCCAGCAACATGGGGCAGCGACAGAAAACTAACTATGGCTACACCTTC	CASNMGQRQKTNYGYTF
TRBV7-2	TRBJ2-7	NA	NA	TGTGCCAGCAGCTTAGAACCATCCGCCTCCCGCGAGCAGTACTTC	CASSLEPSASREQYF
TRBV5-8	TRBJ2-2	NA	NA	TGTGCCAGCAGCCAGAAGGGTAGATGGACCGGGGAGCTGTTTTTT	CASSQKGRWTGELFF
TRBV4-3	TRBJ2-6	NA	NA	TGCGCCAGCAGCCACGAACCCCCGGGGGTTTACTCTGGGGCCAACGTCCTGACTTTC	CASSHEPPGVYSGANVLTF